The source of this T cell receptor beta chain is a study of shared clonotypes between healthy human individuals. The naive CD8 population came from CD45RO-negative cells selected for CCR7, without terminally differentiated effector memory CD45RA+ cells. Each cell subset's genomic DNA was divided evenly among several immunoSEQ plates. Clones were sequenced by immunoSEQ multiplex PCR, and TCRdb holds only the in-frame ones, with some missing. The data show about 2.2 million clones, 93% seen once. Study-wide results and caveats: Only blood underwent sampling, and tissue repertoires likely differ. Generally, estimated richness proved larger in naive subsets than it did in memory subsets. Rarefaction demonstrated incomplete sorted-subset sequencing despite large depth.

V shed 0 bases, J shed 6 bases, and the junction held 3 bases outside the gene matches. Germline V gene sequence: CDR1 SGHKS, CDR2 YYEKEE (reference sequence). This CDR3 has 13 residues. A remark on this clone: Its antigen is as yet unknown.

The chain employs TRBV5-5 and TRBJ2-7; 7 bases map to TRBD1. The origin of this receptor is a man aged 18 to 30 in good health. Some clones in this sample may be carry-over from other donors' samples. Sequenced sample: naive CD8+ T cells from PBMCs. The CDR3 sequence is CASSLAYRGEQYF. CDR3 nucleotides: TGTGCCAGCAGCTTGGCCTACAGGGGCGAGCAGTACTTC. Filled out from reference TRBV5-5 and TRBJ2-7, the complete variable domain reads DAGVTQSPTHLIKTRGQQVTLRCSPISGHKSVSWYQQVLGQGPQFIFQYYEKEERGRGNFPDRFSARQFPNYSSELNVNALLLGDSALYLCASSLAYRGEQYFGPGTRLTVT.